These 32 T cell receptor beta chains were all obtained from the same sample, sequenced in a study of blood T cell repertoires in COVID-19. Libraries were prepared by immunoSEQ multiplex PCR; TCRdb keeps only in-frame clonotypes and omits some of them. The table includes roughly 120,000 clones, over 65% detected once. The sequencing sample was made of peripheral blood. These receptors were collected from a man aged 55 to 70 with acute or convalescent COVID-19.

The chain carries TRBV28 and TRBJ2-1; the D gene is possibly TRBD1 (5 bases). The CDR3 is made up of 20 amino acids. Trimming cost V 3 bases and J 12 bases, with 36 bases left between them. CDR1 is MDHEN and CDR2 is SYDVKM in the germline V gene. DNA for the CDR3: TGTGCCAGCAGTTTTTCATCGTCAGGGCAGCCAGTGGGGTACAATCGGGTGCAGTTCTTC. This gives the protein CASSFSSSGQPVGYNRVQFF.

The chain uses TRBV6-1 and TRBJ2-6; TRBD2 aligns across 8 bases. The CDR3 is 16 residues long. V was pared by 2 bases and J by 0 bases, with 0 bases of the junction left unmatched. Germline loops: CDR1 MNHNS, CDR2 SASEGT. The CDR3 region is CASSETSGSGANVLTF. CDR3 bases: TGTGCCAGCAGTGAAACTAGCGGCTCTGGGGCCAACGTCCTGACTTTC.

This chain links TRBV7-2 with TRBJ1-4, with 7 bases that match TRBD1. CDR1 SGHTA and CDR2 FQGNSA come from the germline V gene. This CDR3 is 16 amino acids long. The V segment lost 5 bases and the J segment 2 bases; nucleotides outside the gene matches: 8. CDR3 coding DNA: TGTGCCAGCAGCGTCAGAACAGGGGTCACTAATGAAAAACTGTTTTTT. Translation: CASSVRTGVTNEKLFF. The full variable domain, rest sourced from reference TRBV7-2 and TRBJ1-4, is GAGVSQSPSNKVTEKGKDVELRCDPISGHTALYWYRQSLGQGLEFLIYFQGNSAPDKSGLPSDRFSAERTGGSVSTLTIQRTQQEDSAVYLCASSVRTGVTNEKLFFGSGTQLSVL.

The chain uses TRBV21-1 and TRBJ1-1; TRBD1, the D gene given by the table, was not confirmed from the DNA. TRBV21-1 is a documented pseudogene. The CDR3 spans 15 residues. The CDR3, as DNA: TGTGCCAGCAGCAAAGAGCGAAGGGGCTGGCTTGGCGCTTTCTTT. Amino acids: CASSKERRGWLGAFF.

The rearrangement joins TRBV10-1 to TRBJ2-2, with TRBD2 identical over 13 bases. Germline CDR1 and CDR2: WNHNN and SYGVQD (reference sequence). CDR3 length: 18 amino acids. V dropped 2 bases and J dropped 5; count of bases not matched to a gene: 8. The CDR3 here is CASSEPWTSGSGTGELFF. The CDR3 DNA sequence: TGCGCCAGCAGTGAGCCCTGGACTAGCGGGAGCGGGACCGGGGAGCTGTTTTTT.

This clone was counted a few times. The chain carries TRBV12-3 or TRBV12-4 and TRBJ2-5, with D hard to call. V was pared by 3 bases and J by 5 bases, with 10 bases between. The CDR3 loop spans 13 amino acids. CDR3 in amino acids: CASSFAWAETQYF. The CDR3 DNA reads as TGTGCCAGCAGTTTCGCCTGGGCGGAGACCCAGTACTTC.

V and J are TRBV6-5 and TRBJ2-7, with D possibly TRBD2 on 7 matching bases. The V gene lost 8 bases and the J gene lost 2 bases, with 13 bases spanning the gap. This CDR3 contains 13 residues. Germline CDR1 reads MNHEY; CDR2 reads SVGAGI. Here the CDR3 reads CASGQGGAYEQYF. The CDR3 bases are TGTGCCAGCGGCCAAGGGGGGGCCTACGAGCAGTACTTC.

The chain uses TRBV12-3 or TRBV12-4 and TRBJ2-5; D is ambiguous. The CDR3 loop spans 12 amino acids. Trimming left V 4 bases short and J 5 bases short, with 8 bases between. CDR3 protein: CASSSSGETQYF. In DNA form, the CDR3 reads TGTGCCAGCAGTTCGTCCGGGGAGACCCAGTACTTC.

This sequence joins TRBV6-5 and TRBJ2-2; D ambiguous. In germline, CDR1 is MNHEY, CDR2 SVGAGI. V lost 8 bases to trimming and J lost 2 bases, with 15 bases between them. The CDR3 is 15 residues long. The CDR3 here is CASYRPLRNTGELFF. The CDR3 DNA reads as TGTGCCAGCTACAGACCTTTACGAAACACCGGGGAGCTGTTTTTT.

The chain carries TRBV18 and TRBJ2-1, with TRBD2 matching 10 bases. Germline CDR1 is KGHSH and CDR2 is LQKENI. The junction had 6 bases not matched to a gene; V was cut back by 5 bases and J by 2 bases. CDR3 size: 16 residues. The CDR3 region is CASSYLAGVAYNEQFF. The CDR3 DNA reads TGTGCCAGCTCATACCTAGCGGGAGTTGCCTACAATGAGCAGTTCTTC.

This clone was counted once. The chain employs TRBV3-1 (or the pseudogene TRBV3-2) and TRBJ2-5; 11 bases align to TRBD2. The CDR3 covers 13 residues. The junction had 0 bases not matched to a gene; V was cut back by 8 bases and J by 1 base. Germline CDR1 is LGHDT and CDR2 is YNNKEL (reference sequence). CDR3 bases: TGTGCCAGCGGGACTAGCGGCCAAGAGACCCAGTACTTC. Amino acid sequence: CASGTSGQETQYF.

J is TRBJ2-1 and V is TRBV6-2 or TRBV6-3; TRBD2 matches 12 bases. This CDR3 is 20 amino acids long. The V segment lost 2 bases and the J segment 4 bases; nucleotides outside the gene matches: 15. Per the germline V gene, CDR1 is MNHEY and CDR2 is SVGEGT. CDR3 sequence: CASSYPTGPSGRGLYNEQFF. DNA of the CDR3: TGTGCCAGCAGTTACCCGACCGGCCCTAGCGGGAGGGGTCTTTACAATGAGCAGTTCTTC.

CDR3 sequence: CASSPGTVGLFF. The CDR3 bases are TGTGCCAGCAGCCCTGGGACAGTAGGACTGTTTTTT. The V gene is TRBV3-1 (or the pseudogene TRBV3-2), the J gene TRBJ1-4; 7 bases fit TRBD1. V lost 4 bases to trimming and J lost 13 bases; unmatched junction nucleotides: 6. CDR3 size: 12 residues. CDR1 and CDR2 from the germline V gene are LGHDT and YNNKEL (reference sequence).

The CDR3 region has the DNA TGTGCCAGCAGCCCGGGACTAGCGGGAGCCCAAGGGGAGACCCAGTACTTC. It encodes CASSPGLAGAQGETQYF. The gene calls are TRBV4-2 and TRBJ2-5; 14 bases are shared with TRBD2. The CDR3 runs 17 residues. From germline, CDR1 is LGHNA and CDR2 YNFKEQ. Trimming at V came to 4 bases and at J to 5 bases, leaving 9 bases not matched to a gene.

The count of this clone is one. The J gene is TRBJ1-6, the V gene TRBV12-3 or TRBV12-4, with no clear D. This CDR3 has 13 residues. V was cut by 6 bases and J by 8 bases, with 11 bases left in between. The chain's CDR3 is CASRKTRDSPLHF. The DNA for the CDR3 is TGTGCCAGCAGAAAAACCCGGGATTCACCCCTCCACTTT.

The rearrangement uses TRBV28 and TRBJ1-4; 7 nucleotides align to TRBD1. V lost 3 bases, J lost 8 bases, and 6 bases stayed unmatched. CDR3 size: 14 residues. Per the germline V gene, CDR1 is MDHEN and CDR2 is SYDVKM. CDR3 nucleotides: TGTGCCAGCAGTTTTAGGGACAGAGCGGAAAAACTGTTTTTT. Translated: CASSFRDRAEKLFF.

The chain joins TRBV27 to TRBJ1-5, with TRBD1 matching over 8 bases. Germline values: CDR1 MNHEY, CDR2 SMNVEV (reference sequence). Trimming cost V 5 bases and J 5 bases; bases outside gene matches: 5. CDR3 length: 14 residues. The chain's CDR3 is CASSPTGEYQPQHF. The CDR3 DNA reads TGTGCCAGCAGTCCGACAGGGGAATATCAGCCCCAGCATTTT.

The chain carries TRBV11-2 and TRBJ2-1; no clear D. V lost 2 bases, J lost 0 bases, and 11 bases lay in between. Germline CDR1 is SGHAT and CDR2 is FQNNGV. CDR3 length: 16 residues. This chain's CDR3 is CASSLNRVGSYNEQFF. Here the CDR3 DNA reads TGTGCCAGCAGCTTAAACCGGGTCGGCTCCTACAATGAGCAGTTCTTC. The full variable domain, its missing parts supplied by reference TRBV11-2 and TRBJ2-1, is EAGVAQSPRYKIIEKRQSVAFWCNPISGHATLYWYQQILGQGPKLLIQFQNNGVVDDSQLPKDRFSAERLKGVDSTLKIQPAKLEDSAVYLCASSLNRVGSYNEQFFGPGTRLTVL.

This clone has more than one count but fewer than ten. The gene calls are TRBV14 and TRBJ2-1, with TRBD2 as a possible D gene (6 bases). CDR3 length: 16 residues. V lost 0 bases, J lost 5 bases, and 14 bases lay in between. Germline assignment: CDR1 SGHDN and CDR2 FVKESK. The CDR3 DNA is TGTGCCAGCAGCCAAGATAGTGCGGGGAACAACAATGAGCAGTTCTTC. Translation: CASSQDSAGNNNEQFF.

This clone was seen just once. The chain uses TRBV7-9 and TRBJ2-1; the D is unclear. V lost 4 bases and J 14 bases, leaving 12 bases between the germline ends. The CDR3 is 11 amino acids. Germline CDR1 is SEHNR and CDR2 is FQNEAQ (reference sequence). CDR3 DNA sequence: TGTGCCAGCAGCTCGTCTACTCAGGAGTTCTTC. Residues: CASSSSTQEFF.

The rearrangement links TRBV7-2 to TRBJ2-5, with 7 bases aligning to TRBD1. Germline V gene sequence: CDR1 SGHTA, CDR2 FQGNSA. The length of the CDR3 is 14 residues. V gave up 2 bases and J gave up 3 bases; unmatched junction bases: 3. The chain's CDR3 is CASSLTGAKETQYF. The CDR3, as DNA: TGTGCCAGCAGCTTAACAGGGGCAAAAGAGACCCAGTACTTC.

This chain uses TRBV18 with TRBJ1-2; the match to TRBD1 covers 8 bases. This CDR3 comprises 14 residues. V lost 3 bases and J lost 8; bases outside the gene matches: 8. Looked up from germline, CDR1 is KGHSH and CDR2 is LQKENI. The CDR3 nucleotides are TGTGCCAGCTCACCCCCAACAGGGGGAAGGGGCTACACCTTC. Its protein product is CASSPPTGGRGYTF.

The chain joins TRBV5-1 to TRBJ2-5, with D possibly TRBD1 on 5 matching bases. V gave up 0 bases and J gave up 4 bases, with 13 bases separating them. Germline values: CDR1 SGHRS, CDR2 YFSETQ. The length of the CDR3 is 15 residues. The CDR3 loop reads CASSLAAGPPETQYF. CDR3 sequence (DNA): TGCGCCAGCAGCTTGGCGGCAGGGCCCCCAGAGACCCAGTACTTC.

This clone was seen once. This sequence joins TRBV7-2 and TRBJ1-4, with 8 positions matching TRBD1. Germline V gene data show CDR1 as SGHTA and CDR2 as FQGNSA. J lost 5 bases, V lost 2 bases, and 7 bases had no gene match. The CDR3 is 16 residues long. The CDR3 protein is CASSLSGTGENEKLFF. The CDR3 coding sequence is TGTGCCAGCAGCTTATCGGGGACAGGAGAGAATGAAAAACTGTTTTTT.

The rearrangement joins TRBV19 to TRBJ2-7, with a tentative D call TRBD1 (5 bases). From germline, CDR1 is LNHDA and CDR2 SQIVND (reference sequence). The germline V and J ends were trimmed by 6 bases and 6 bases, with 15 bases remaining between them. The CDR3 has 13 residues. The CDR3 nucleotides are TGTGCCAGTAGCGGGCGGCAGGGTGCCGAGCAGTACTTC. Residues: CASSGRQGAEQYF.

The genes are TRBV7-2 and TRBJ1-2, with a weak D call TRBD1 (6 bases). CDR1 is SGHTA, CDR2 FQGNSA, per germline. This CDR3 contains 15 residues. V lost 3 bases and J lost 2, with 13 bases in between. The CDR3 DNA sequence: TGTGCCAGCAGCTTCACCCACGGACAGAACTATGGCTACACCTTC. It is translated as CASSFTHGQNYGYTF. The full variable domain, its missing parts supplied by reference TRBV7-2 and TRBJ1-2, is GAGVSQSPSNKVTEKGKDVELRCDPISGHTALYWYRQSLGQGLEFLIYFQGNSAPDKSGLPSDRFSAERTGGSVSTLTIQRTQQEDSAVYLCASSFTHGQNYGYTFGSGTRLTVV.

The V and J genes are TRBV28 and TRBJ2-7; D call uncertain. This CDR3 contains 11 residues. CDR1 and CDR2 (germline): MDHEN, SYDVKM. V was shortened by 4 bases and J by 3 bases, with 4 bases between the two germline ends. CDR3 loop: CASSSFYEQYF. The CDR3 DNA reads as TGTGCCAGCAGTTCCTTCTACGAGCAGTACTTC.

V and J are TRBV6-5 and TRBJ2-7, with D perhaps matching TRBD2 (6 bases). CDR1 is MNHEY and CDR2 is SVGAGI in the germline V gene. This CDR3 is 15 amino acids long. V lost 0 bases and J 6 bases, leaving 15 bases between the germline ends. CDR3 region: CASSYSVPPRGEQYF. The DNA of the CDR3 is TGTGCCAGCAGTTACTCTGTACCCCCGCGGGGCGAGCAGTACTTC.

The genes are TRBV27 and TRBJ2-7; 10 bases are a match to TRBD2. This CDR3 is built from 15 residues. The J segment lost 1 base and the V segment lost 5 bases, leaving 5 bases of the junction unmatched. The germline CDR1 and CDR2 sequences are MNHEY and SMNVEV (reference sequence). This CDR3 is CASSRSGRGSYEQYF. As DNA, the CDR3 is TGTGCCAGCAGTCGAAGCGGGAGGGGGTCCTACGAGCAGTACTTC.

The V and J genes are TRBV28 and TRBJ2-1; 10 positions agree with TRBD1. The length of the CDR3 is 16 residues. Unmatched junction bases numbered 7, after V lost 4 bases and J lost 4 bases. Germline-derived CDR1 and CDR2 are MDHEN and SYDVKM. CDR3 bases: TGTGCCAGCAGTTCTGGGACAGGGGTTAAGTACAATGAGCAGTTCTTC. This translates into CASSSGTGVKYNEQFF.

This clone was picked up one time. The CDR3 protein is CASSLSAGAFYGYTF. DNA for the CDR3: TGTGCCAGCAGCTTGTCCGCGGGGGCGTTCTATGGCTACACCTTC. The chain recombines TRBV5-6 with TRBJ1-2; D possibly corresponds to TRBD1 (6 bases). The CDR3 runs 15 residues. CDR1 SGHDT and CDR2 YYEEEE come from the germline V gene. V was pared by 1 base and J by 4 bases, with 14 bases between.

This sequence joins TRBV11-2 and TRBJ2-7; tentative D call: TRBD1 (6 bases). Trimming took off 5 bases at V and 10 bases at J, with 15 bases between the two ends. CDR1 SGHAT and CDR2 FQNNGV come from the germline V gene. This CDR3 has 12 residues. The CDR3 bases are TGTGCCAGCAGCATTCACACGGGACACCAGTACTTC. Residues: CASSIHTGHQYF. The full variable domain, rest sourced from reference TRBV11-2 and TRBJ2-7, is EAGVAQSPRYKIIEKRQSVAFWCNPISGHATLYWYQQILGQGPKLLIQFQNNGVVDDSQLPKDRFSAERLKGVDSTLKIQPAKLEDSAVYLCASSIHTGHQYFGPGTRLTVT.